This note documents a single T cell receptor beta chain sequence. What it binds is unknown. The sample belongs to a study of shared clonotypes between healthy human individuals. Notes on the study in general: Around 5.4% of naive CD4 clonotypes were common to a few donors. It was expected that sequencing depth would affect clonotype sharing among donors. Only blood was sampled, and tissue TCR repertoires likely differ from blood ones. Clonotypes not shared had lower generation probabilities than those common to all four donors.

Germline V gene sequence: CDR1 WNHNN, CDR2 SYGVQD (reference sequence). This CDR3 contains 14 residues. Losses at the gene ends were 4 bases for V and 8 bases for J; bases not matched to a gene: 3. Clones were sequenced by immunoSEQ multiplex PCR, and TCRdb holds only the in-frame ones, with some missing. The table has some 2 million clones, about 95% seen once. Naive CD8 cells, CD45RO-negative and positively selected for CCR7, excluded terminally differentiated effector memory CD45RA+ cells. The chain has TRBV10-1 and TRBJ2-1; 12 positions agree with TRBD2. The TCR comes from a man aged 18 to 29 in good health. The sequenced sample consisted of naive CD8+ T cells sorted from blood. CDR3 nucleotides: TGCGCCAGCAGTGGGACTAGCGGGATAGATGAGCAGTTCTTC. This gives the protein CASSGTSGIDEQFF.